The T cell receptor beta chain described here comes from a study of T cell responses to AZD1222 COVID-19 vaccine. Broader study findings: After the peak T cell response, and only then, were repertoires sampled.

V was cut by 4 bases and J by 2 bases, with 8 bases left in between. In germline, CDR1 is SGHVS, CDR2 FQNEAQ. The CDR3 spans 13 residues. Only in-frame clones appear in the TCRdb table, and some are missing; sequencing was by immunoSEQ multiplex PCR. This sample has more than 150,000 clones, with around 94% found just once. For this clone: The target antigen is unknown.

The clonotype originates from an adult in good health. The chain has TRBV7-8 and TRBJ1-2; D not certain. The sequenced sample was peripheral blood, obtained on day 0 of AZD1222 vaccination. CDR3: CASSWTENYGYTF. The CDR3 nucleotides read TGTGCCAGCAGCTGGACTGAAAACTATGGCTACACCTTC.